A selection of T cell receptor beta chains follows, all from one sample in a study of T cells in Graves' hyperthyroidism and ophthalmopathy. TCRdb itself ran the multiplex PCR reads through MiXCR, one entry per CDR3 protein. There are approximately 610,000 distinct CDR3 sequences in the sample; over 12% occur only once, and 4.3% lies in the top ten. Sequenced sample: blood. The receptors derive from a woman aged 40 to 50 with Graves' ophthalmopathy. CDR3s leave out the opening cysteine and the closing phenylalanine or tryptophan.

>TRBJ2-3|TRBV6-5
ASSYEGGGTDTQY
>TRBJ2-5|TRBV28
ASSSQIGGETQY
>TRBJ1-1|TRBV5-1
ASSSEGAGTEAF
>TRBJ1-2|TRBV6-1
ASSERMGQGLVAGYT
>TRBJ2-5|TRBV30
AWIGRGRETQY
>TRBJ2-4|TRBV11-2
ASSLDLTNIQY
>TRBJ1-5|TRBV6-4
ASSRPGQQDSNQPQH
>TRBJ2-7|TRBV6-1
ASSGDTTYEQY
>TRBJ1-2|TRBV12-3/TRBV12-4
ASSFEGIYGYT
>TRBJ1-6|TRBV7-2
ASSAPGQNSPLH
>TRBJ2-5|TRBV5-1
ASSLGSSGREETQY
>TRBJ2-5|TRBV28
ASSLGSIWTQY
>TRBJ1-1|TRBV30
AWSAEGANTEAF
>TRBJ1-5|TRBV6-1
ASTEDRVGQPQH
>TRBJ2-5|TRBV6-2/TRBV6-3
ASSYLGAIGETQY
>TRBJ2-3|TRBV6-4
ASRNRAGTDTQY
>TRBJ2-7|TRBV29-1
SARDYAYEQY
>TRBJ1-2|TRBV6-2/TRBV6-3
ASSYSGQGHYGYT
>TRBJ2-7|TRBV6-2/TRBV6-3
ASSFGGRALYEQY
>TRBJ2-7|TRBV29-1
SVGFPGQGTYEQY
>TRBJ2-4|TRBV5-1
ASSLAGGAFGIQY
>TRBJ2-7|TRBV20-1
SAHIGTSGPYEQY
>TRBJ1-3|TRBV6-5
ASSTRDSGTGNTIY
>TRBJ2-6|TRBV5-1
ASSLFRGTGSGANVLT
>TRBJ2-7|TRBV4-1
ASSQTGGYEQY
>TRBJ1-1|TRBV29-1
SVETTLGGTEAF
>TRBJ1-2|TRBV7-9
ASSPPGRADYGYT
>TRBJ2-5|TRBV11-3
ASSLGWGEGAQETQY
>TRBJ2-7|TRBV2
ASGEYEQY
>TRBJ2-7|TRBV24-1
ATSDRTVVGEQY
>TRBJ2-6|TRBV19
ASEDRVMTGANVLT
>TRBJ1-6|TRBV28
ASKPTVYNSPLH
>TRBJ1-1|TRBV11-2
ASSLPGQENTEAF
>TRBJ1-1|TRBV19
ASSIRGPRTEAF
>TRBJ2-2|TRBV6-2/TRBV6-3
ASTGDRDNTGELF
>TRBJ1-5|TRBV19
ASSRWQGNQPQH
>TRBJ1-1|TRBV4-3
ASSHSSPGTRGTEAF
>TRBJ2-5|TRBV15
ATSRLPGEEETQY
>TRBJ2-7|TRBV19
ASSITGQGSYEQY
>TRBJ1-1|TRBV14
ASSPRGWNTEAF
>TRBJ2-7|TRBV19
ASSSSSGNSYEQY
>TRBJ2-7|TRBV6-2/TRBV6-3
ASSPLLGELNEQY
>TRBJ2-7|TRBV25-1
ASSGPREGRIGQY
>TRBJ2-7|TRBV11-2
ASRSGLGDYEQY
>TRBJ2-5|TRBV18
ASSPYQQAQETQY
>TRBJ2-2|TRBV24-1
ATSDTDRDAANTGELF
>TRBJ2-5|TRBV30
AWTAIVQSETQY
>TRBJ2-7|TRBV28
ASSPRVQPYEQY
>TRBJ1-2|TRBV10-3
AIRNWDRDYGYT
>TRBJ2-7|TRBV24-1
ATSHPGGSNEQY
>TRBJ2-7|TRBV9
ASSVGTEPYEQY
>TRBJ2-7|TRBV20-1
SARDQGAGVRHEQY
>TRBJ2-7|TRBV4-1
ASSPLRVDSYEQY
>TRBJ2-5|TRBV7-2
ASSAPGRITETQY
>TRBJ2-7|TRBV5-5
ASSLEGLADQSYEQY
>TRBJ2-7|TRBV2
ASSEFSRTEQY
>TRBJ2-7|TRBV12-3/TRBV12-4
ASSSFLWLEQY